A selection of T cell receptor beta chains follows, all from one sample in a study of T cell responses to AZD1222 COVID-19 vaccine. Clones were sequenced by immunoSEQ multiplex PCR, and TCRdb holds only the in-frame ones, with some missing. The data contain roughly 150,000 clones, about 89% of them singletons. The input for sequencing was peripheral blood, taken on day 0 of AZD1222 vaccination. The receptors originated from an adult in good health. Each CDR3 is given with its conserved first and last residue. Fields, in order: V gene, clone size, J gene, D gene, CDR3 protein, CDR3 DNA. The D gene is left open where the match is weak. The size of a clone is reported for some rows only, either as once, few or many, or as a class for expanded clones.

>TRBV7-6|once|TRBJ1-5|.
CASSLRRGANQPQHF
TGTGCCAGCAGCTTAAGGCGAGGGGCCAATCAGCCCCAGCATTTT
>TRBV19|.|TRBJ1-4|TRBD1
CASSPPGQLQGKLFF
TGTGCCAGTAGTCCCCCGGGACAGCTCCAAGGAAAACTGTTTTTT
>TRBV4-1|.|TRBJ1-6|.
CASSQAGGGSPLHF
TGCGCCAGCAGCCAAGCCGGAGGAGGGTCACCCCTCCACTTT
>TRBV7-6|.|TRBJ1-4|.
CASSLSGEGQEKLFF
TGTGCCAGCAGCTTAAGCGGGGAGGGCCAGGAAAAACTGTTTTTT
>TRBV6-2/TRBV6-3|.|TRBJ1-5|.
CASSYGSDPYAQPQHF
TGTGCCAGCAGTTACGGGTCGGACCCATATGCCCAGCCCCAGCATTTT
>TRBV4-3|.|TRBJ1-1|.
CASSTRGNTEAFF
TGCGCCAGCAGCACCCGGGGTAACACTGAAGCTTTCTTT
>TRBV6-2/TRBV6-3|.|TRBJ2-7|.
CASSPSTVTEQYF
TGTGCCAGCAGTCCGTCGACAGTAACCGAGCAGTACTTC
>TRBV6-2/TRBV6-3|.|TRBJ1-2|.
CASSYRLNYGYTF
TGTGCCAGCAGTTACAGATTAAACTATGGCTACACCTTC
>TRBV9|.|TRBJ2-7|TRBD2
CASSVGGSSSYEQYF
TGTGCCAGCAGCGTTGGCGGGAGTAGTTCCTACGAGCAGTACTTC
>TRBV11-2|.|TRBJ1-1|.
CASSQGHTEAFF
TGTGCCAGCAGCCAAGGACACACTGAAGCTTTCTTT
>TRBV6-4|.|TRBJ2-2|.
CASSIGLDQGELFF
TGTGCCAGCAGTATCGGCCTGGATCAAGGGGAGCTGTTTTTT
>TRBV7-2|.|TRBJ1-3|.
CASSLDPGNTIYF
TGTGCCAGCAGCTTAGACCCTGGAAACACCATATATTTT
>TRBV3-1/TRBV3-2|.|TRBJ1-4|.
CASSQDRQPIREKLFF
TGTGCCAGCAGCCAAGATAGGCAGCCCATTAGGGAAAAACTGTTTTTT
>TRBV5-8|.|TRBJ1-4|.
CASSERRTAINEKLFF
TGTGCCAGCAGCGAGCGGAGGACAGCTATTAATGAAAAACTGTTTTTT
>TRBV5-1|.|TRBJ1-2|.
CASSLEPSANYGYTF
TGCGCCAGCAGCTTGGAACCCTCCGCTAACTATGGCTACACCTTC